The 22 T cell receptor beta chains reported below all come from one sample, sequenced in a study of T cell changes during pregnancy in multiple sclerosis. TCRdb keeps only in-frame clones here, not all; method: immunoSEQ multiplex PCR. This table holds tens of thousands of clones, 89% found once. The material was CD4+ T cells from peripheral blood mononuclear cells, obtained in the first trimester of pregnancy. The receptors were gathered from a female donor with multiple sclerosis, enrolled in a pregnancy study.

CDR3 DNA: TGTGCCAGCAGCTTATTTCGCAACGGTGAAGCTTTCTTT. This encodes CASSLFRNGEAFF. The chain uses TRBV7-8 and TRBJ1-1; D remains unclear. This CDR3 contains 13 residues. The V gene's germline CDR1 is SGHVS and CDR2 FQNEAQ. Trimming stripped 2 bases from V and 7 bases from J, with 11 bases between. The entire variable domain, with the rest obtained from reference TRBV7-8 and TRBJ1-1, is as follows: GAGVSQSPRYKVAKRGQDVALRCDPISGHVSLFWYQQALGQGPEFLTYFQNEAQLDKSGLPSDRFFAERPEGSVSTLKIQRTQQEDSAVYLCASSLFRNGEAFFGQGTRLTVV.

The chain employs TRBV29-1 and TRBJ1-2; D is unclear. V was cut by 7 bases and J by 3 bases, with 15 bases left in between. Germline CDR1 reads SQVTM; CDR2 reads ANQGSEA. The CDR3 runs to 13 residues. The CDR3, as DNA: TGCAGCGCCGCGGCGGGAGGAGACTATGGCTACACCTTC. Its protein is CSAAAGGDYGYTF.

The CDR3 sequence: CASSQDRMNTEAFF. DNA of the CDR3: TGTGCCAGCAGCCAGGACAGAATGAACACTGAAGCTTTCTTT. This rearrangement joins TRBV6-1 to TRBJ1-1, with D possibly matching TRBD1 (6 bases). The CDR3 length is 14 residues. V was cut by 6 bases and J by 0 bases, with 11 bases left in between. The germline V gene has CDR1 MNHNS and CDR2 SASEGT.

The CDR3 sequence is CSVNSVTGELFF. CDR3 DNA: TGCAGCGTTAACTCGGTCACCGGGGAGCTGTTTTTT. This sequence joins TRBV29-1 and TRBJ2-2; no firm D call. This CDR3 region has 12 residues. V lost 5 bases and J 4 bases, leaving 8 bases between the germline ends. CDR1 is SQVTM and CDR2 is ANQGSEA in the germline V gene.

This chain links TRBV21-1 with TRBJ1-5. TRBV21-1 is recorded as a pseudogene. The CDR3 length is 13 residues. CDR3 bases: TGTGCCAGCGTGTTCTACAGCAATCAGCCCCAGCATTTT. This gives the protein CASVFYSNQPQHF.

The table lists this clone with a count of one. This sequence joins TRBV6-5 and TRBJ2-1; D is perhaps TRBD2 (6 bases). The CDR3 length is 12 residues. Trimming took 4 bases from V and 12 from J, leaving 13 bases between them. Germline CDR1 reads MNHEY; CDR2 reads SVGAGI. This chain's CDR3 is CASSSRTAGQFF. The CDR3 DNA follows: TGTGCCAGCAGTTCTCGAACAGCGGGGCAGTTCTTC.

The rearrangement links TRBV30 to TRBJ1-1; TRBD1 might be the D (5 bases). There are 12 residues in the CDR3. Germline V gene data show CDR1 as GTSNPN and CDR2 as SVGIG (reference sequence). Trimming removed 8 bases from V and 6 bases from J, with 16 bases in between. The DNA of the CDR3 is TGTGCCGGGGCCTACACGGCCCCTGAAGCTTTCTTT. Translated: CAGAYTAPEAFF.

This clone was recorded once. The V and J genes are TRBV28 and TRBJ2-3; maybe TRBD2 (5 bases). Germline assignment: CDR1 MDHEN and CDR2 SYDVKM. The CDR3 has 12 residues. The V gene lost 1 base and the J gene lost 8 bases, with 7 bases spanning the gap. Here the CDR3 DNA reads TGTGCCAGCAGTTTATACAGCGGTACGCAGTATTTT. The encoded protein is CASSLYSGTQYF.

The genes are TRBV7-9 and TRBJ1-1; 9 bases align to TRBD1. CDR3 length equals 14 residues. Trimming cost V 4 bases and J 5 bases; bases outside gene matches: 5. CDR1 is SEHNR and CDR2 is FQNEAQ in the germline V gene (reference sequence). CDR3 sequence reads: CASSSQGAYTEAFF. In DNA, the CDR3 is TGTGCCAGCAGCTCACAGGGGGCGTATACTGAAGCTTTCTTT.

The chain uses TRBV7-3 and TRBJ1-1; possibly TRBD1 for D (5 bases). Germline V gene sequence: CDR1 SGHTA, CDR2 FQGTGA. The CDR3 extends over 15 amino acids. V was trimmed by 1 base and J by 0 bases, leaving 9 bases between them. CDR3: CASSLSGQLNTEAFF. CDR3 in DNA: TGTGCCAGCAGCTTAAGCGGACAACTGAACACTGAAGCTTTCTTT.

This rearrangement joins TRBV18 to TRBJ2-7, with 7 bases that match TRBD2. Germline V gene data show CDR1 as KGHSH and CDR2 as LQKENI. Germline trimming cut 6 bases from V and 5 bases from J; bases unmatched to any gene: 7. CDR3 length equals 13 residues. CDR3 DNA: TGTGCCAGCTCGCCGGGGGGTGGTGACGAGCAGTACTTC. This translates into CASSPGGGDEQYF.

The chain recombines TRBV5-1 with TRBJ1-5; 7 bases line up with TRBD1. Germline V CDR1 and CDR2: SGHRS, YFSETQ. There are 14 residues in the CDR3. With V trimmed by 4 bases and J by 4 bases, 5 bases remained unmatched. CDR3 in DNA: TGCGCCAGCAGCGCCTCGACAGGGAATCAGCCCCAGCATTTT. The encoded protein is CASSASTGNQPQHF.

The V gene is TRBV2, the J gene TRBJ2-7; TRBD2 is a possible D gene (6 bases). The CDR3 has 14 amino acids. The germline V gene encodes CDR1 SNHLY and CDR2 FYNNEI. V lost 5 bases and J lost 6, with 17 bases in between. CDR3: CASSLGLASGEQYF. In DNA, the CDR3 is TGTGCCAGCAGTCTCGGCCTAGCGTCCGGCGAGCAGTACTTC. Combining the CDR3 with reference TRBV2 and TRBJ2-7 gives the whole variable domain EPEVTQTPSHQVTQMGQEVILRCVPISNHLYFYWYRQILGQKVEFLVSFYNNEISEKSEIFDDQFSVERPDGSNFTLKIRSTKLEDSAMYFCASSLGLASGEQYFGPGTRLTVT.

The V gene is TRBV4-1, the J gene TRBJ1-5; 10 nucleotides match TRBD1. V trimming: 4 bases; J trimming: 5 bases; junction bases outside the gene matches: 5. Germline values: CDR1 MGHRA, CDR2 YSYEKL. The CDR3 totals 15 residues. CDR3 amino acids: CASSPRDRGHQPQHF. The CDR3 nucleotides are TGCGCCAGCAGCCCCAGGGACAGGGGCCATCAGCCCCAGCATTTT.

The rearrangement links TRBV7-9 to TRBJ2-7, with 12 bases lining up with TRBD2. V shed 4 bases and J 4 bases; nucleotides not matched to a gene: 2. Germline V gives CDR1 SEHNR, CDR2 FQNEAQ (reference sequence). The CDR3 spans 14 residues. The CDR3 spells CASSSGTSGYEQYF. CDR3 in DNA: TGTGCCAGCAGCTCCGGGACTAGCGGGTACGAGCAGTACTTC.

This clone occurred once. The chain combines TRBV6-5 with TRBJ2-1; TRBD2 matches 10 bases. Germline V gives CDR1 MNHEY, CDR2 SVGAGI. CDR3 length: 15 residues. With 4 bases clipped from V and 4 bases from J, the junction kept 4 bases outside the gene matches. The CDR3, as DNA: TGTGCCAGCAGTTTGAAGCGGGAGGGATACAATGAGCAGTTCTTC. Its protein product is CASSLKREGYNEQFF.

The rearrangement joins TRBV10-3 to TRBJ2-7; unclear D gene. V was shortened by 2 bases and J by 2 bases, with 10 bases between the two germline ends. Germline CDR1 and CDR2: ENHRY and SYGVKD. The CDR3 sequence is 14 residues long. The CDR3 region has the DNA TGTGCCATCAGTGAGGGTCTACCCGCCTACGAGCAGTACTTC. Translation: CAISEGLPAYEQYF.

J is TRBJ2-1 and V is TRBV5-1, with D unresolved. V lost 1 base and J lost 2, with 10 bases in between. CDR3 length: 15 amino acids. Per the germline V gene, CDR1 is SGHRS and CDR2 is YFSETQ. CDR3: CASSLSLQTYNEQFF. Here the CDR3 DNA reads TGCGCCAGCAGCTTGAGTCTCCAGACCTACAATGAGCAGTTCTTC.

The chain uses TRBV6-4 and TRBJ2-3; D is perhaps TRBD1 (5 bases). V was clipped by 3 bases and J by 4 bases, with 11 bases between them. This CDR3 spans 14 amino acids. CDR1 MRHNA and CDR2 SNTAGT come from the germline V gene. The CDR3 region is CASSEGQGSDTQYF. The CDR3 coding sequence is TGTGCCAGCAGTGAGGGCCAGGGTTCAGATACGCAGTATTTT.

This clone has just a few counts. This sequence joins TRBV7-7 and TRBJ2-1; no definite D call. The CDR3 runs to 13 residues. The germline V and J ends were trimmed by 5 bases and 5 bases, with 10 bases remaining between them. Germline values: CDR1 SSHAT, CDR2 FNYEAQ (reference sequence). The CDR3 sequence is CASSLQTDNEQFF. CDR3 DNA: TGTGCCAGCAGCCTTCAAACGGACAATGAGCAGTTCTTC.

The rearrangement uses TRBV6-5 and TRBJ1-2, with D possibly matching TRBD1 (6 bases). V shed 4 bases and J shed 6 bases, with 12 bases lying between them. The CDR3 is made up of 13 amino acids. The germline CDR1 and CDR2 sequences are MNHEY and SVGAGI. The DNA for the CDR3 is TGTGCCAGCAGTTGGACAGCGCAGGATGGCTACACCTTC. Encoded protein: CASSWTAQDGYTF.

The rearrangement joins TRBV5-1 to TRBJ2-1, with TRBD2 matching over 10 bases. Germline assignment: CDR1 SGHRS and CDR2 YFSETQ. After removal of 0 bases from V and 5 bases from J, the junction contained 2 bases not matched to a gene. The CDR3 has 15 residues. CDR3 nucleotide sequence: TGCGCCAGCAGCTTGGGGACTAGCGGCAACAATGAGCAGTTCTTC. Encoded protein: CASSLGTSGNNEQFF.